Following are 2 T cell receptor beta chains from one sample sequenced in a study of shared clonotypes between healthy human individuals. Positive CCR7 selection of CD45RO-negative cells yielded the naive CD8 cells, and terminally differentiated effector memory CD45RA+ cells were excluded. TCRdb's copy holds only in-frame clones and misses some; the assay was immunoSEQ multiplex PCR. The sample has millions of clones, approximately 95% seen once. Sequencing was done on a sample of naive CD8+ T cells sorted from blood. These receptors were taken from a young man in good health.

This clone was detected once. The gene calls are TRBV11-2 and TRBJ1-1, with D possibly being TRBD1 (6 bases). Per germline, CDR1 SGHAT and CDR2 FQNNGV. Trimming pared 1 base from V and 3 bases from J, leaving 18 bases between. The CDR3 has 17 residues. In nucleotides, the CDR3 is TGTGCCAGCAGCTTAGGTGGAATGGGGGGCTCGTACACTGAAGCTTTCTTT. This sequence encodes CASSLGGMGGSYTEAFF.

The chain is built from TRBV5-8 and TRBJ2-7; perhaps D is TRBD1 or TRBD2 (6 bases each). The CDR3 has 14 residues. The V and J ends lost 4 bases and 6 bases respectively, with 17 bases between them. Germline V gene lookup returns CDR1 SGHTS and CDR2 YDEGEE. CDR3 residues: CASSTLEGGREQYF. The CDR3 nucleotides read TGTGCCAGCAGCACCCTCGAGGGGGGCCGCGAGCAGTACTTC.